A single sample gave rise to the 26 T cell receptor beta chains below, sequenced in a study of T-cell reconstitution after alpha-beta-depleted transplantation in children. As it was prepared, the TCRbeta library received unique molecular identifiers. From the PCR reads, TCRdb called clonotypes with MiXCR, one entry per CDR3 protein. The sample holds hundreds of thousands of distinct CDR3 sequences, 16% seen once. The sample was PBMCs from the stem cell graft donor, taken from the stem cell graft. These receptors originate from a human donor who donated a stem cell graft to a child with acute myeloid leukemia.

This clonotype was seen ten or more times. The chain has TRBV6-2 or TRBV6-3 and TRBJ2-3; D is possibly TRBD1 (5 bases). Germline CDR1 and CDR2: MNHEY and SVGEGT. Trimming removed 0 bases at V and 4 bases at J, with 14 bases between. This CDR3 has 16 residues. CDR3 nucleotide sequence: TGTGCCAGCAGTTACTCACCAGGGTTCTCGGCAGATACGCAGTATTTT. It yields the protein CASSYSPGFSADTQYF.

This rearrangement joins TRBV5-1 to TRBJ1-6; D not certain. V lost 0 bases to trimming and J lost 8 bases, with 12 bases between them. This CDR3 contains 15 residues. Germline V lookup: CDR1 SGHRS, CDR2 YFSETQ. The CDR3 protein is CASSLVGDWDSPLHF. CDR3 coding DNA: TGCGCCAGCAGCTTGGTGGGAGACTGGGATTCACCCCTCCACTTT. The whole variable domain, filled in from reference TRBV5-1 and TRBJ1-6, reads KAGVTQTPRYLIKTRGQQVTLSCSPISGHRSVSWYQQTPGQGLQFLFEYFSETQRNKGNFPGRFSGRQFSNSRSEMNVSTLELGDSALYLCASSLVGDWDSPLHFGNGTRLTVT.

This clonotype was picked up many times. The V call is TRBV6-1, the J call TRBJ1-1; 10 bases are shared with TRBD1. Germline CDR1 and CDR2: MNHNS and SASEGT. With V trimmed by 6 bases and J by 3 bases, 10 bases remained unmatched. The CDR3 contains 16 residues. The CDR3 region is CASRNDRGPGDTEAFF. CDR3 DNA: TGTGCCAGCAGGAATGACAGGGGGCCAGGGGACACTGAAGCTTTCTTT.

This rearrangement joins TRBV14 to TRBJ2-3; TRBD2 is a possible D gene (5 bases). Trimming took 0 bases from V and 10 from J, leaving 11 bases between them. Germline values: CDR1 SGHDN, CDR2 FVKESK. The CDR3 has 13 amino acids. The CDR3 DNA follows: TGTGCCAGCAGCCAAGATGGAACTAGTCCGCAGTATTTT. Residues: CASSQDGTSPQYF.

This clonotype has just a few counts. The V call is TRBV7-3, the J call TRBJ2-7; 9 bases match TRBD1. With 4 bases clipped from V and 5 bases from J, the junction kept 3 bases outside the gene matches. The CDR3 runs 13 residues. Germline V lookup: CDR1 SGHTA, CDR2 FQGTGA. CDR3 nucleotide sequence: TGTGCCAGCAGCTCAACAGGGGGCGACGAGCAGTACTTC. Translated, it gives CASSSTGGDEQYF. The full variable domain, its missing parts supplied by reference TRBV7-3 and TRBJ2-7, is GAGVSQTPSNKVTEKGKYVELRCDPISGHTALYWYRQSLGQGPEFLIYFQGTGAADDSGLPNDRFFAVRPEGSVSTLKIQRTERGDSAVYLCASSSTGGDEQYFGPGTRLTVT.

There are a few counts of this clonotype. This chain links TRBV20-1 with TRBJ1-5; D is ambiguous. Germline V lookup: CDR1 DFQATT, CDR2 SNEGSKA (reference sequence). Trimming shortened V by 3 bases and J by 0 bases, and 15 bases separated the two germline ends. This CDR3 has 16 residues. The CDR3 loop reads CSASATNPSSNQPQHF. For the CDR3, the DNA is TGCAGTGCTAGTGCGACGAACCCCTCTAGCAATCAGCCCCAGCATTTT.

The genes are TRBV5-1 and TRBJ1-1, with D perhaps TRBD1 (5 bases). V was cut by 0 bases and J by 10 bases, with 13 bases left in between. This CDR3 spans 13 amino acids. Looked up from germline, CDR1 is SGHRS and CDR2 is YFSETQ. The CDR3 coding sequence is TGCGCCAGCAGCTTGGATGGGAGGGGCCCAGCTTTCTTT. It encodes CASSLDGRGPAFF.

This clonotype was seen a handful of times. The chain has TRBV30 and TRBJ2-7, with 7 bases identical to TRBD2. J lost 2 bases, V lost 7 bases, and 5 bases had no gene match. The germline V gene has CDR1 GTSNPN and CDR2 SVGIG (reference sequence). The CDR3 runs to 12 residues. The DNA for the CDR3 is TGTGCCTCCCAGCGGGGCACCTACGAGCAGTACTTC. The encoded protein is CASQRGTYEQYF. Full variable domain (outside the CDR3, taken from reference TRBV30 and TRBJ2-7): SQTIHQWPATLVQPVGSPLSLECTVEGTSNPNLYWYRQAAGRGLQLLFYSVGIGQISSEVPQNLSASRPQDRQFILSSKKLLLSDSGFYLCASQRGTYEQYFGPGTRLTVT.

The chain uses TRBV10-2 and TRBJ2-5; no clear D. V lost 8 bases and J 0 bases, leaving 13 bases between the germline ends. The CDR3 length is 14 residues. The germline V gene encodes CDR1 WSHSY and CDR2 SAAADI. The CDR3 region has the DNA TGCGCCAGCTGGCGGAAAATTGACCAAGAGACCCAGTACTTC. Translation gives CASWRKIDQETQYF.

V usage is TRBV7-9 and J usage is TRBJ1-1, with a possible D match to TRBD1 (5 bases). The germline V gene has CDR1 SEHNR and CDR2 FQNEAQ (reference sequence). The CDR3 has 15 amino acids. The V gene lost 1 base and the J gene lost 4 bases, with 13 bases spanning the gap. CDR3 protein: CASSLGPMDTTEAFF. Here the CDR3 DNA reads TGTGCCAGCAGCTTAGGCCCAATGGACACCACTGAAGCTTTCTTT.

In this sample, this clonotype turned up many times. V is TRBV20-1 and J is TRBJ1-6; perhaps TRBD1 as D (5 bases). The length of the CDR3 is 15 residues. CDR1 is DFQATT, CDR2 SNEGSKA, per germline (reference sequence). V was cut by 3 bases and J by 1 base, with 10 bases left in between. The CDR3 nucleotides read TGCAGTGCTAGTACGGGGGGGTCCTATAATTCACCCCTCCACTTT. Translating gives CSASTGGSYNSPLHF.

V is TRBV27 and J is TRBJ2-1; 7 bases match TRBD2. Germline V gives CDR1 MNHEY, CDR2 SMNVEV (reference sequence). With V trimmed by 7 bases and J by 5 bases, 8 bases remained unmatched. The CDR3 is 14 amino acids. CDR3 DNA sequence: TGTGCCAGCATCATAGCGGGCTCTGACAATGAGCAGTTCTTC. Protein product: CASIIAGSDNEQFF.

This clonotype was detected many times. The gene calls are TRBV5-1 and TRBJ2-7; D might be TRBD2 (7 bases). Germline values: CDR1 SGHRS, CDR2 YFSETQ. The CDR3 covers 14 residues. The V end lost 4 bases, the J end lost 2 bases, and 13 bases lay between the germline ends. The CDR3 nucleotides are TGCGCCAGCAGCCCAGGGGAGGGGCCCTACGAGCAGTACTTC. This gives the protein CASSPGEGPYEQYF.

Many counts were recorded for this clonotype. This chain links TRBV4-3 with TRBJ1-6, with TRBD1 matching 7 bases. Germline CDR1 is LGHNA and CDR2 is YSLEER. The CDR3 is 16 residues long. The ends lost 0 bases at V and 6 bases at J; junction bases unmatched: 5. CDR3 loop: CASSQDRDSGNSPLHF. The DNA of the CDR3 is TGCGCCAGCAGCCAAGATCGGGACAGCGGTAATTCACCCCTCCACTTT.

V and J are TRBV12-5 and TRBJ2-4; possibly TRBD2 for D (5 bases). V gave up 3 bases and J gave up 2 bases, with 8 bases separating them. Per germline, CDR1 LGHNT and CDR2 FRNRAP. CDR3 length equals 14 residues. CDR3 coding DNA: TGTGCTAGTGGTTTATCGGGGACCAAAAACATTCAGTACTTC. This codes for CASGLSGTKNIQYF.

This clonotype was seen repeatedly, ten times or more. The CDR3: CASSLVGTGYTF. Here the CDR3 DNA reads TGTGCCAGCAGCTTGGTGGGAACTGGCTACACCTTC. J is TRBJ1-2 and V is TRBV5-6, with no clear D. CDR1 is SGHDT, CDR2 YYEEEE, per germline. The V and J ends lost 0 bases and 7 bases respectively, with 7 bases between them. The CDR3 sequence is 12 residues long.

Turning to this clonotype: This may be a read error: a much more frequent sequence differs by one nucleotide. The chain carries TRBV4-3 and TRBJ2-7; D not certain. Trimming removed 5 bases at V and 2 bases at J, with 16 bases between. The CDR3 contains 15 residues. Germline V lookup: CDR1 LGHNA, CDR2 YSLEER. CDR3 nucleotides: TGCGCCAGCAGCAAAGGAAGAGGAACGGCCTACGAGCAGTACTTC. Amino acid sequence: CASSKGRGTAYEQYF.

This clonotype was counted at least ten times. In DNA form, the CDR3 reads TGTGCCAGCAGTAGGGTCCGTCAGCCCCAGCATTTT. Translating it yields CASSRVRQPQHF. This sequence joins TRBV6-2 or TRBV6-3 and TRBJ1-5; no reliable D call. Trimming removed 5 bases from V and 6 bases from J, with 8 bases in between. Germline CDR1 MNHEY, CDR2 SVGEGT. The CDR3 sequence is 12 residues long.

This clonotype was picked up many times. The CDR3 spells CASSLTGVVVGELFF. The CDR3 DNA reads as TGTGCCAGCAGCCTGACAGGGGTCGTAGTTGGGGAGCTGTTTTTT. The V gene is TRBV5-4, the J gene TRBJ2-2; 8 bases map to TRBD1. Germline V gene data show CDR1 as SGHNT and CDR2 as YYREEE (reference sequence). The length of the CDR3 is 15 residues. Trimming at V came to 4 bases and at J to 8 bases, leaving 10 bases not matched to a gene.

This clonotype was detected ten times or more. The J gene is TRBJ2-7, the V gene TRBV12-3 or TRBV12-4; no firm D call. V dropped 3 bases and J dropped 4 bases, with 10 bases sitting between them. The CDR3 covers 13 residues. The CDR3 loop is CASSLTGDYEQYV. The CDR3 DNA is TGTGCCAGCAGTTTGACGGGTGATTACGAGCAGTACGTC.

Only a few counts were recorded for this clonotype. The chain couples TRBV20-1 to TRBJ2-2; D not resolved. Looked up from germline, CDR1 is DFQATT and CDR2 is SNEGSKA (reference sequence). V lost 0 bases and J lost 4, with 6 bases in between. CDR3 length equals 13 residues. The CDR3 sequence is CSARDRLTGELFF. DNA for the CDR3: TGCAGTGCTAGAGATCGCCTCACCGGGGAGCTGTTTTTT.

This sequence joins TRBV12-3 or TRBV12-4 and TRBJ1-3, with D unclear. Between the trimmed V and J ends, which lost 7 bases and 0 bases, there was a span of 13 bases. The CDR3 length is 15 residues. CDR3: CASNLGISSGNTIYF. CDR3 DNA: TGTGCCAGCAACCTAGGGATCTCCTCTGGAAACACCATATATTTT.

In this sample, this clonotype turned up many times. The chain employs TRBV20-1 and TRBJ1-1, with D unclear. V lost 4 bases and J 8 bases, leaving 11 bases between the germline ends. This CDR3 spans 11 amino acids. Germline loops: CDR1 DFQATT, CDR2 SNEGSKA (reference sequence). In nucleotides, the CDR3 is TGCAGTGCTAAACCAACCCTCGAAGCTTTCTTT. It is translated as CSAKPTLEAFF.

CDR3 loop: CATSDLGGGGTQYF. The CDR3 coding sequence is TGTGCCACCAGTGACCTGGGGGGGGGCGGTACGCAGTATTTT. The gene calls are TRBV24-1 and TRBJ2-3; possibly TRBD2 for D (7 bases). CDR3 length: 14 residues. CDR1 and CDR2 from the germline V gene are KGHDR and SFDVKD. Trimming shortened V by 4 bases and J by 8 bases, and 15 bases separated the two germline ends.

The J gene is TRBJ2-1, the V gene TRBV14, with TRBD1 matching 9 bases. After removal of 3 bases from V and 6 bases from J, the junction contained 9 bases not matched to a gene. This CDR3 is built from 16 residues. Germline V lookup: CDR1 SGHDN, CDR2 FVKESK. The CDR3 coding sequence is TGTGCCAGCAGCCACCTCCCGGGACAGGGTATCAATGAGCAGTTCTTC. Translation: CASSHLPGQGINEQFF.

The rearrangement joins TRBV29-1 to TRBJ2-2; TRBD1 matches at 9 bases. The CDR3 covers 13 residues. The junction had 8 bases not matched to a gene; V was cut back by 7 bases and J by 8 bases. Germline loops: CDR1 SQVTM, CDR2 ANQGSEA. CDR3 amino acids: CSATGTGLGELFF. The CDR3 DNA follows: TGCAGCGCCACCGGGACAGGGTTGGGGGAGCTGTTTTTT.